Below, 15 T cell receptor beta chains from the same sample are listed, as sequenced in a study of blood T cell repertoires in COVID-19. TCRdb's table, derived via immunoSEQ multiplex PCR, lists solely in-frame clones and lacks some. The sample gives roughly 58,000 clones, roughly two thirds of which show up once; around half is in the top ten. The sequencing input was PBMCs or T cells enriched from blood (not recorded which). Receptor source: a woman between 55 and 75 years old who had been exposed to COVID-19.

J is TRBJ1-2 and V is TRBV7-9, with 9 positions matching TRBD1. V trimming: 5 bases; J trimming: 6 bases; junction bases outside the gene matches: 13. The germline gives CDR1 SEHNR, CDR2 FQNEAQ (reference sequence). There are 16 residues in the CDR3. CDR3 nucleotide sequence: TGTGCCAGCAGCCGGGCGGGGACAGGGCTCGGCCATGGCTACACCTTC. Translation: CASSRAGTGLGHGYTF.

The chain is built from TRBV24-1 and TRBJ2-2; TRBD1 is a possible D gene (6 bases). CDR1 KGHDR and CDR2 SFDVKD come from the germline V gene. The CDR3 contains 13 residues. V shed 7 bases and J shed 4 bases, with 9 bases lying between them. The CDR3 nucleotides read TGTGCCACCAGACCCAGGGGCACCGGGGAGCTGTTTTTT. Its protein product is CATRPRGTGELFF.

In this sample, this clone turned up once. The chain joins TRBV6-5 to TRBJ2-7; TRBD2 matches 13 bases. The CDR3 extends over 16 amino acids. Germline assignment: CDR1 MNHEY and CDR2 SVGAGI. The V and J ends lost 4 bases and 3 bases, in that order; junction bases with no gene match: 6. Here the CDR3 reads CASSLSTSGGFYEQYF. In DNA form, the CDR3 reads TGTGCCAGCAGTTTATCGACTAGCGGGGGGTTCTACGAGCAGTACTTC.

This clone was observed once. The V gene is TRBV24-1, the J gene TRBJ2-1; D is possibly TRBD2 (6 bases). The germline CDR1 and CDR2 sequences are KGHDR and SFDVKD. The germline V and J ends were trimmed by 6 bases and 3 bases, with 14 bases remaining between them. The CDR3 has 15 residues. The CDR3 loop reads CATSRASEVYNEQFF. The CDR3 bases are TGTGCCACCAGTAGAGCTAGCGAGGTCTACAATGAGCAGTTCTTC.

This chain connects TRBV7-2 to TRBJ1-6; D is uncertain. Germline V gene sequence: CDR1 SGHTA, CDR2 FQGNSA. CDR3 length: 14 amino acids. V was pared by 2 bases and J by 5 bases, with 7 bases between. The DNA of the CDR3 is TGTGCCAGCAGCTTACGCCAGAATAATTCACCCCTCCACTTT. Residues: CASSLRQNNSPLHF.

The V call is TRBV30, the J call TRBJ2-2, with 8 bases identical to TRBD2. Germline CDR1 GTSNPN, CDR2 SVGIG (reference sequence). The CDR3 consists of 14 residues. V trimming: 7 bases; J trimming: 1 base; junction bases outside the gene matches: 5. CDR3 amino acids: CAFLAGLNTGELFF. The CDR3 region has the DNA TGTGCCTTCTTAGCGGGGTTGAACACCGGGGAGCTGTTTTTT. Complete variable domain (other parts from reference TRBV30 and TRBJ2-2): SQTIHQWPATLVQPVGSPLSLECTVEGTSNPNLYWYRQAAGRGLQLLFYSVGIGQISSEVPQNLSASRPQDRQFILSSKKLLLSDSGFYLCAFLAGLNTGELFFGEGSRLTVL.

The V gene is TRBV15, the J gene TRBJ1-2; 9 bases fit TRBD1. The CDR3 is 14 residues long. Trimming took 0 bases from V and 5 from J; bases not matched to a gene: 1. Germline V gives CDR1 LNHNV, CDR2 YYDKDF (reference sequence). The CDR3 DNA is TGTGCCACCAGCAGAGATGGACAGGGGTATGGCTACACCTTC. Protein: CATSRDGQGYGYTF.

The chain employs TRBV24-1 and TRBJ1-2; D may be TRBD1 (6 bases). This CDR3 spans 14 amino acids. Trimming removed 3 bases from V and 4 bases from J, with 11 bases in between. Germline V gene lookup returns CDR1 KGHDR and CDR2 SFDVKD. The CDR3 bases are TGTGCCACCAGTGATGGGGACACATCCTATGGCTACACCTTC. It specifies CATSDGDTSYGYTF.

The rearrangement links TRBV6-2 or TRBV6-3 to TRBJ1-1, with TRBD1 matching over 11 bases. Germline V lookup: CDR1 MNHEY, CDR2 SVGEGT. The CDR3 contains 18 residues. Germline trimming cut 2 bases from V and 3 bases from J; bases unmatched to any gene: 11. In DNA, the CDR3 is TGTGCCAGCAGTTACATAACGGGACAGGGGGTATTTTACACTGAAGCTTTCTTT. This sequence encodes CASSYITGQGVFYTEAFF.

The chain is built from TRBV12-3 or TRBV12-4 and TRBJ1-1, with D uncertain. The CDR3 is made up of 13 amino acids. Trimming took off 0 bases at V and 11 bases at J, with 13 bases between the two ends. The CDR3 nucleotides read TGTGCCAGCAGTTTAGCGCGTGTGATGTGGGCTTTCTTT. Translating it yields CASSLARVMWAFF.

This chain connects TRBV5-1 to TRBJ2-7, with TRBD2 matching over 7 bases. This CDR3 is 13 amino acids long. The trim removed 1 base at V and 3 bases at J, leaving 1 base unmatched. Germline V gene sequence: CDR1 SGHRS, CDR2 YFSETQ. CDR3 in amino acids: CASSLREDYEQYF. The CDR3 region has the DNA TGCGCCAGCAGCTTGCGGGAGGACTACGAGCAGTACTTC.

This clone was observed a few times. This rearrangement joins TRBV19 to TRBJ2-2; 7 positions agree with TRBD1. The germline V gene encodes CDR1 LNHDA and CDR2 SQIVND (reference sequence). V was clipped by 6 bases and J by 4 bases; unmatched bases: 2. The CDR3 is 13 amino acids. CDR3 amino acids: CASSHRGTGELFF. The CDR3 DNA reads TGTGCCAGTAGCCACAGGGGCACCGGGGAGCTGTTTTTT.

The chain combines TRBV6-5 with TRBJ1-6, with a weak D call TRBD1 (5 bases). With 2 bases removed from V and 6 bases from J, the gap between germline ends came to 11 bases. The length of the CDR3 is 15 residues. Germline V lookup: CDR1 MNHEY, CDR2 SVGAGI. CDR3 sequence (DNA): TGTGCCAGCAGTTACCGGGGGGACCTTAATTCACCCCTCCACTTT. It yields the protein CASSYRGDLNSPLHF.

This chain connects TRBV3-1 (or the pseudogene TRBV3-2) to TRBJ2-7; 10 nucleotides agree with TRBD1. The CDR3 extends over 14 amino acids. V gave up 10 bases and J gave up 7 bases; unmatched junction bases: 13. CDR1 LGHDT and CDR2 YNNKEL come from the germline V gene (reference sequence). CDR3: CATQRGQGTGEQYF. CDR3 sequence (DNA): TGTGCCACCCAACGGGGACAGGGGACGGGAGAGCAGTACTTC.

CDR3 nucleotides: TGCGCCAGCAGCCAAGGGAGACCAAATTCACCCCTCCACTTT. As protein: CASSQGRPNSPLHF. The chain links TRBV4-3 to TRBJ1-6; D remains unclear. Germline loops: CDR1 LGHNA, CDR2 YSLEER. This CDR3 has 14 amino acids. With 1 base removed from V and 7 bases from J, the gap between germline ends came to 8 bases.